The 14 T cell receptor beta chains below were found in one sample sequenced in a study of neurological immune-mediated disorders. TCRdb redid the calling of the 5' RACE reads with MiXCR, one entry per CDR3 protein. This table holds more than 70,000 distinct CDR3 sequences, about a sixth found once. Sample: PBMCs. Every receptor here comes from a woman aged 35 to 49 in good health.

This clonotype was observed many times. The J gene is TRBJ2-7, the V gene TRBV29-1; the D gene is possibly TRBD2 (6 bases). Trimming left V 0 bases short and J 9 bases short, with 24 bases between. Germline V gene lookup returns CDR1 SQVTM and CDR2 ANQGSEA. The CDR3 sequence is 16 residues long. This CDR3 reads CSVEEWSSGTGARQYF. The CDR3 DNA follows: TGCAGCGTTGAAGAATGGAGTAGTGGAACGGGAGCCCGGCAGTACTTC.

The chain combines TRBV7-2 with TRBJ2-5; 11 nucleotides align to TRBD2. V was clipped by 5 bases and J by 7 bases; unmatched bases: 9. The CDR3 covers 15 residues. Per germline, CDR1 SGHTA and CDR2 FQGNSA. CDR3 bases: TGTGCCAGCAGCGCGGGACTAGCGGAGTGGGGGACCCAGTACTTC. This gives the protein CASSAGLAEWGTQYF.

This clonotype was recorded at least ten times. The chain carries TRBV5-5 and TRBJ2-5; 8 nucleotides match TRBD2. The germline CDR1 and CDR2 sequences are SGHKS and YYEKEE (reference sequence). Unmatched junction bases numbered 5, after V lost 0 bases and J lost 1 base. This CDR3 is 16 amino acids long. CDR3 DNA sequence: TGTGCCAGCAGCTTGGTGTTAGCGGGGAGCCAAGAGACCCAGTACTTC. Protein product: CASSLVLAGSQETQYF. Full variable domain (outside the CDR3, taken from reference TRBV5-5 and TRBJ2-5): DAGVTQSPTHLIKTRGQQVTLRCSPISGHKSVSWYQQVLGQGPQFIFQYYEKEERGRGNFPDRFSARQFPNYSSELNVNALLLGDSALYLCASSLVLAGSQETQYFGPGTRLLVL.

This clonotype appeared many times. The chain is built from TRBV29-1 and TRBJ2-5; D possibly corresponds to TRBD2 (6 bases). Looked up from germline, CDR1 is SQVTM and CDR2 is ANQGSEA. V was pared by 7 bases and J by 5 bases, with 17 bases between. The length of the CDR3 is 13 residues. CDR3 protein: CSGSRDLGETQYF. The CDR3 DNA reads TGCAGCGGGTCCCGGGACTTGGGGGAGACCCAGTACTTC.

This clonotype was counted ten times or more. The chain employs TRBV5-1 and TRBJ1-2; possible D gene TRBD1, 5 bases. With 0 bases removed from V and 3 bases from J, the gap between germline ends came to 9 bases. The CDR3 consists of 14 residues. Germline-derived CDR1 and CDR2 are SGHRS and YFSETQ. The CDR3 nucleotides are TGCGCCAGCAGCTTGGAGGGGCCGGACTATGGCTACACCTTC. It encodes CASSLEGPDYGYTF.

This clonotype was recorded only once. The junction shows a germline mismatch at one end, possibly a read error. V gene TRBV5-5 combines with J gene TRBJ2-2; a weak D match, TRBD2 (5 bases). Germline V CDR1 and CDR2: SGHKS, YYEKEE (reference sequence). This CDR3 spans 18 amino acids. The CDR3 protein is CASSLAGPIQPNTGELLF. The CDR3 DNA is TGTGCCAGCAGCTTGGCAGGACCAATCCAACCGAACACCGGGGAGTTGCTTTTT.

Many counts were recorded for this clonotype. V gene TRBV6-5 combines with J gene TRBJ2-1; 9 bases align to TRBD2. J was trimmed by 12 bases and V by 6 bases; bases with no gene match: 15. The CDR3 runs 15 residues. CDR1 is MNHEY and CDR2 is SVGAGI in the germline V gene. The CDR3 loop is CASSHRGGGVQVQFF. CDR3 DNA: TGTGCCAGCAGCCATAGAGGCGGGGGGGTTCAAGTGCAGTTCTTC.

This clonotype was counted at least ten times. The V gene is TRBV29-1, the J gene TRBJ2-3; D is perhaps TRBD1 (6 bases). The CDR3 contains 13 residues. V gave up 3 bases and J gave up 2 bases, with 9 bases separating them. CDR1 and CDR2 from the germline V gene are SQVTM and ANQGSEA. The CDR3 reads CSVDRGSTDTQYF. The CDR3 nucleotides are TGCAGCGTTGACAGGGGTTCCACAGATACGCAGTATTTT.

The J gene is TRBJ1-2, the V gene TRBV9; a possible D gene is TRBD1 (5 bases). The V gene's germline CDR1 is SGDLS and CDR2 YYNGEE. This CDR3 contains 13 residues. The V end lost 4 bases, the J end lost 2 bases, and 9 bases lay between the germline ends. The DNA for the CDR3 is TGTGCCAGCAGCCGACGGGACAACTATGGCTACACCTTC. Amino acid sequence: CASSRRDNYGYTF.

This clonotype showed up many times. V and J are TRBV4-3 and TRBJ1-4; TRBD1 aligns across 12 bases. Germline assignment: CDR1 LGHNA and CDR2 YSLEER. Trimming removed 1 base from V and 7 bases from J; junction bases left unmatched: 13. The CDR3 runs to 19 residues. CDR3 region: CASSQAAYPGQGASEKLFF. CDR3 coding DNA: TGCGCCAGCAGCCAAGCCGCTTACCCGGGACAGGGGGCCAGTGAAAAACTGTTTTTT.

The rearrangement uses TRBV19 and TRBJ1-5, with D possibly TRBD1 on 5 matching bases. Germline V gives CDR1 LNHDA, CDR2 SQIVND (reference sequence). V lost 5 bases and J lost 7, with 12 bases in between. The CDR3 runs 13 residues. DNA for the CDR3: TGTGCCAGTAGTCGGGGGTTAGGGCAGCCCCAGCATTTT. Its translation is CASSRGLGQPQHF.

This clonotype was recorded many times. The chain uses TRBV20-1 and TRBJ1-3, with TRBD1 matching 8 bases. The CDR3 runs 13 residues. The germline gives CDR1 DFQATT, CDR2 SNEGSKA (reference sequence). The ends lost 6 bases at V and 4 bases at J; junction bases unmatched: 5. The CDR3 DNA is TGCAGTGCCAGAAACAGGGGGGGAAACACCATATATTTT. Encoded protein: CSARNRGGNTIYF.

This clonotype was picked up many times. The chain combines TRBV5-1 with TRBJ2-4; TRBD1 matches 9 bases. Germline values: CDR1 SGHRS, CDR2 YFSETQ. The V and J ends lost 1 base and 4 bases, in that order; junction bases with no gene match: 3. The CDR3 has 15 amino acids. The CDR3 bases are TGCGCCAGCAGCTTGCCGGGACAGGGTAAAAACATTCAGTACTTC. Encoded protein: CASSLPGQGKNIQYF. The whole variable domain, filled in from reference TRBV5-1 and TRBJ2-4, reads KAGVTQTPRYLIKTRGQQVTLSCSPISGHRSVSWYQQTPGQGLQFLFEYFSETQRNKGNFPGRFSGRQFSNSRSEMNVSTLELGDSALYLCASSLPGQGKNIQYFGAGTRLSVL.

This clonotype was seen just once. The genes are TRBV12-3 or TRBV12-4 and TRBJ1-2, with 9 bases that match TRBD1. The CDR3 spans 15 residues. The V gene end was trimmed by 5 bases and the J gene end by 3 bases; junction bases not matched to a gene: 7. The CDR3 DNA is TGTGCCAGCAGTCCCCGACAGGGGGTCGACTATGGCTACACCTTC. Protein: CASSPRQGVDYGYTF.